This T cell receptor (beta chain) was retrieved from a study of shared clonotypes between healthy human individuals. Assay execution took place at the deep level. The repertoire was sequenced with immunoSEQ multiplex PCR; TCRdb's copy has only in-frame clones and lacks some. The data hold about 1.5 million clones, with roughly 96% observed a single time. Researchers partitioned CD4+ cells into CD45RA+ naive and CD45RA-negative memory subsets. V lost 5 bases and J lost 8, with 9 bases in between. This CDR3 has 11 residues. Germline V gene lookup returns CDR1 SNHLY and CDR2 FYNNEI. Source material: naive CD4+ T cells sorted from blood. The subset here: CD45RA+ positively selected. The rearrangement uses TRBV2 and TRBJ1-2; D is ambiguous. The clonotype was recovered from a man aged 25 to 40 in good health. This CDR3 reads CASSPPGGYTF. CDR3 nucleotide sequence: TGTGCCAGCAGTCCCCCGGGCGGCTACACCTTC.